The clone carrying this T cell receptor (beta chain) was picked up one time. The data are from a study of shared clonotypes between healthy human individuals. There are 15 residues in the CDR3. Germline V CDR1 and CDR2: SGHDT, YYEEEE. Trimming stripped 5 bases from V and 4 bases from J, with 19 bases between. Clones were read by immunoSEQ multiplex PCR, and TCRdb kept only the in-frame ones, dropping some. The data contain 2 million to 2.5 million clones, 90% to 95% of them seen just once; the ten biggest clones take up 0.39%. This chain connects TRBV5-6 to TRBJ2-7, with TRBD1 as a possible D gene (5 bases). Sequencing used naive CD4+ T cells from PBMCs. Subset in this sample: CD45RA+ positively selected. The receptor comes from a man in his late teens or twenties in good health. Some clones in this sample may be carry-over from other donors' samples. In DNA, the CDR3 is TGTGCCAGCAGATCGACCGGCAGGGTCGGGTACGAGCAGTACTTC. It yields the protein CASRSTGRVGYEQYF.